The 15 T cell receptor beta chains given below trace back to one sample, sequenced in a study of blood T cell repertoires in COVID-19. Produced via immunoSEQ multiplex PCR; TCRdb's table is partial and in-frame only. Found here are about 130,000 clones, about 88% of them singletons; the top ten hold about 4%. The sequenced sample was peripheral blood. All receptors derive from a man between 50 and 59 years old with active COVID-19.

This rearrangement joins TRBV19 to TRBJ1-1; perhaps TRBD1 as D (6 bases). The CDR3 has 17 residues. V was pared by 6 bases and J by 2 bases, with 22 bases between. The germline V gene has CDR1 LNHDA and CDR2 SQIVND (reference sequence). CDR3 residues: CASRTAGVPQRNTEAFF. In nucleotides, the CDR3 is TGTGCCAGTAGGACAGCAGGGGTCCCTCAGAGAAACACTGAAGCTTTCTTT.

DNA of the CDR3: TGTGCCAGCAGCTCACGGGGGCAGCCCCAGCATTTT. Protein: CASSSRGQPQHF. The chain carries TRBV7-2 and TRBJ1-5, with TRBD1 as a possible D gene (5 bases). CDR1 SGHTA and CDR2 FQGNSA come from the germline V gene. The CDR3 length is 12 residues. Trimming removed 4 bases at V and 7 bases at J, with 8 bases between. The variable domain in full, completed from reference TRBV7-2 and TRBJ1-5, reads GAGVSQSPSNKVTEKGKDVELRCDPISGHTALYWYRQSLGQGLEFLIYFQGNSAPDKSGLPSDRFSAERTGGSVSTLTIQRTQQEDSAVYLCASSSRGQPQHFGDGTRLSIL.

Worth noting for this clone: Germline is not matched at one junction end, which may reflect a read error. V is TRBV3-1 (or the pseudogene TRBV3-2) and J is TRBJ2-3; 13 nucleotides match TRBD2. The CDR3 totals 18 residues. Germline V gene lookup returns CDR1 LGHDT and CDR2 YNNKEL (reference sequence). Here the CDR3 reads CANSDPGLAGPPGDTQYF. The DNA for the CDR3 is TGTGCCAACAGCGACCCGGGACTAGCGGGGCCTCCAGGGGATACGCAGTATTTT.

This clone came up once. The CDR3 sequence is CASTSQGAPETQYF. CDR3 sequence (DNA): TGTGCCAGCACCAGTCAGGGGGCGCCGGAGACCCAGTACTTC. The chain is built from TRBV21-1 and TRBJ2-5; no DNA check was done on the table's D call, TRBD1. TRBV21-1 is labeled a pseudogene. The CDR3 contains 14 residues.

The chain joins TRBV5-4 to TRBJ1-1; 8 bases align to TRBD1. This CDR3 region has 14 residues. The V gene end was trimmed by 5 bases and the J gene end by 1 base; junction bases not matched to a gene: 4. Looked up from germline, CDR1 is SGHNT and CDR2 is YYREEE (reference sequence). This CDR3 reads CASRRQGTNTEAFF. As DNA, the CDR3 is TGTGCCAGCAGGCGACAGGGGACGAACACTGAAGCTTTCTTT.

CDR3 sequence (DNA): TGTGCCACCGTCCCCACAGGGGATAGTTACGAGCAGTACTTC. Translated, it gives CATVPTGDSYEQYF. This rearrangement joins TRBV24-1 to TRBJ2-7, with 7 positions matching TRBD1. The V gene's germline CDR1 is KGHDR and CDR2 SFDVKD. The V gene end was trimmed by 9 bases and the J gene end by 4 bases; junction bases not matched to a gene: 11. There are 14 residues in the CDR3.

The chain recombines TRBV5-4 with TRBJ1-2, with 8 bases lining up with TRBD1. With V trimmed by 4 bases and J by 4 bases, 9 bases remained unmatched. Germline V lookup: CDR1 SGHNT, CDR2 YYREEE (reference sequence). The CDR3 contains 15 residues. CDR3 nucleotides: TGTGCCAGCAGCCCCAGGGGGCTGGAGGGCTATGGCTACACCTTC. Protein sequence: CASSPRGLEGYGYTF.

This clone was seen just once. The chain employs TRBV6-6 and TRBJ2-1, with 16 bases that match TRBD2. The CDR3 sequence is 16 residues long. Germline CDR1 reads MNHNY; CDR2 reads SVGAGI (reference sequence). Germline trimming cut 5 bases from V and 6 bases from J; bases unmatched to any gene: 4. CDR3 sequence: CASSGGTSGRANEQFF. For the CDR3, the DNA is TGTGCCAGCAGTGGAGGGACTAGCGGGAGGGCCAATGAGCAGTTCTTC.

The chain employs TRBV7-9 and TRBJ1-3; 9 positions agree with TRBD1. After removal of 6 bases from V and 4 bases from J, the junction contained 7 bases not matched to a gene. The CDR3 is 15 residues long. Looked up from germline, CDR1 is SEHNR and CDR2 is FQNEAQ (reference sequence). The CDR3 DNA reads TGTGCCAGCAGGCCCCGGACAGGGGAAGGAAACACCATATATTTT. Translation gives CASRPRTGEGNTIYF.

This clone was counted at least ten times. The V and J genes are TRBV29-1 and TRBJ1-2; 7 positions match TRBD1. The germline V gene encodes CDR1 SQVTM and CDR2 ANQGSEA. CDR3 length: 12 amino acids. V shed 5 bases, J shed 10 bases, and the junction held 10 bases outside the gene matches. The CDR3: CSVSTGVPDYTF. The CDR3 DNA sequence: TGCAGCGTTTCCACAGGGGTCCCCGACTACACCTTC.

The chain uses TRBV19 and TRBJ1-2; D not resolved. V lost 4 bases to trimming and J lost 8 bases, with 11 bases between them. The germline gives CDR1 LNHDA, CDR2 SQIVND (reference sequence). This CDR3 contains 12 residues. This CDR3 is CASSNFQRGYTF. Here the CDR3 DNA reads TGTGCCAGTAGTAACTTTCAGCGAGGCTACACCTTC. The whole variable domain, filled in from reference TRBV19 and TRBJ1-2, reads DGGITQSPKYLFRKEGQNVTLSCEQNLNHDAMYWYRQDPGQGLRLIYYSQIVNDFQKGDIAEGYSVSREKKESFPLTVTSAQKNPTAFYLCASSNFQRGYTFGSGTRLTVV.

This clone was seen many times. The rearrangement links TRBV28 to TRBJ1-2; 9 nucleotides match TRBD1. With 6 bases clipped from V and 6 bases from J, the junction kept 5 bases outside the gene matches. Germline values: CDR1 MDHEN, CDR2 SYDVKM. The CDR3 runs 13 residues. The CDR3 DNA reads as TGTGCCAGCAGACAGACAGGGGGGGATGGCTACACCTTC. Its protein product is CASRQTGGDGYTF.

Notes on this clone: Germline is not matched at one junction end, which may reflect a read error. Different DNA sequences within this sample yield the same CDR3. The rearrangement joins TRBV2 to TRBJ1-5, with TRBD1 identical over 7 bases. Germline V gives CDR1 SNHLY, CDR2 FYNNEI. The CDR3 is 14 residues long. The CDR3 region has the DNA TGTGCCAGCAGTTCACAGGGGATCAATCAACCCCAGCATTTT. Protein sequence: CASSSQGINQPQHF.

V and J are TRBV5-1 and TRBJ2-1; 8 bases map to TRBD2. V trimming: 0 bases; J trimming: 1 base; junction bases outside the gene matches: 6. Per the germline V gene, CDR1 is SGHRS and CDR2 is YFSETQ. The CDR3 runs to 17 residues. The CDR3 sequence is CASSLGISGASYNEQFF. DNA of the CDR3: TGCGCCAGCAGCTTGGGTATTAGCGGGGCGTCCTACAATGAGCAGTTCTTC. The full variable domain, rest sourced from reference TRBV5-1 and TRBJ2-1, is KAGVTQTPRYLIKTRGQQVTLSCSPISGHRSVSWYQQTPGQGLQFLFEYFSETQRNKGNFPGRFSGRQFSNSRSEMNVSTLELGDSALYLCASSLGISGASYNEQFFGPGTRLTVL.

J is TRBJ1-2 and V is TRBV6-5, with D unresolved. V was clipped by 0 bases and J by 6 bases, with 14 bases between them. CDR1 and CDR2 from the germline V gene are MNHEY and SVGAGI. The CDR3 has 15 residues. The CDR3 region is CASSYSDRVSHGYTF. The CDR3 DNA is TGTGCCAGCAGTTACTCAGATCGGGTTAGTCATGGCTACACCTTC.